A selection of T cell receptor beta chains follows, all from one sample in a study of T cell responses to AZD1222 COVID-19 vaccine. Sequenced by immunoSEQ multiplex PCR; TCRdb stores in-frame clones only, minus some. The top ten clones hold around 0.96% of a sample with some 170,000 clones, approximately 92% of them seen once. The specimen was peripheral blood, collected 28 days after the second dose of the MenACWY control vaccine. These receptors were collected from an adult who received the MenACWY meningococcal vaccine as a control. Each CDR3 is given with its conserved first and last residue. A D gene is named only where the DNA matches it firmly.

CDR3 protein,V gene,J gene,D gene
CASSHGKGALSYNEQFF,TRBV4-1,TRBJ2-1,TRBD1
CASSQDPRGAYEQYF,TRBV4-1,TRBJ2-7,NA
CASTVGGGRGNQPQHF,TRBV5-4,TRBJ1-5,NA
CAWSVGLAGGLDTQYF,TRBV30,TRBJ2-3,TRBD2
CASSIGLAGGRPQETQYF,TRBV19,TRBJ2-5,TRBD2
CASSRGGGARTEAFF,TRBV6-5,TRBJ1-1,NA
CASSKERPTKGEQFF,TRBV21-1,TRBJ2-1,NA
CASSIGTDSNQPQHF,TRBV7-2,TRBJ1-5,NA
CASSQGDRVGEKLFF,TRBV4-3,TRBJ1-4,TRBD1
CASSDRTSGEETQYF,TRBV5-1,TRBJ2-5,TRBD2
CASSYVSTNYGYTF,TRBV6-2/TRBV6-3,TRBJ1-2,NA
CAWNHRSPSMTLHF,TRBV30,TRBJ1-6,NA
CASSPRLAGDTQYF,TRBV7-9,TRBJ2-3,TRBD2
CASPTAPMNTEAFF,TRBV6-5,TRBJ1-1,NA
CASSDRRVAYEQYF,TRBV6-1,TRBJ2-7,NA
CASSRDKNTEAFF,TRBV5-1,TRBJ1-1,NA
CASSSGQGVEKLFF,TRBV2,TRBJ1-4,TRBD1
CSAKRGVSGGYTF,TRBV29-1,TRBJ1-2,NA
CASSLQEEGEANQPQHF,TRBV23-1,TRBJ1-5,NA
CSAGAVDEQFF,TRBV20-1,TRBJ2-1,NA
CASSPTGISYEQYF,TRBV4-1,TRBJ2-7,NA
CASARGVRTDTQYF,TRBV25-1,TRBJ2-3,TRBD2
CAWSEGPGSYTF,TRBV30,TRBJ1-2,NA
CASTDQLGNQPQHF,TRBV6-5,TRBJ1-5,NA
CASSQDKAIPPTGKGGYTF,TRBV3-1/TRBV3-2,TRBJ1-2,NA
CAWRAQGEWGSPLHF,TRBV30,TRBJ1-6,TRBD1
CASSLAGGRRAEAFF,TRBV5-4,TRBJ1-1,NA
CASSEALPGGGAETQYF,TRBV2,TRBJ2-5,TRBD2
CASTGNRNQPQHF,TRBV19,TRBJ1-5,NA
CSVFGTGTGNTEAFF,TRBV29-1,TRBJ1-1,TRBD1
CASSLGGAPYEQYF,TRBV11-2,TRBJ2-7,NA
CASSSLAGGPDTQYF,TRBV2,TRBJ2-3,TRBD2
CASSLGHATHQPQHF,TRBV11-2,TRBJ1-5,NA
CASSLIGQSLGGYTF,TRBV9,TRBJ1-2,NA
CASRKGLTNEKLFF,TRBV6-5,TRBJ1-4,NA
CASSETSGGLWEQYF,TRBV3-1/TRBV3-2,TRBJ2-7,TRBD2
CAISEPGSYEQYF,TRBV10-3,TRBJ2-7,NA
CASSGVGAGANEKLFF,TRBV4-2,TRBJ1-4,NA
CASSPPNHRNTEAFF,TRBV5-1,TRBJ1-1,NA
CASSETNSYEQYF,TRBV5-1,TRBJ2-7,NA
CASSQASSGGGEKLFF,TRBV3-1/TRBV3-2,TRBJ1-4,TRBD1
CASSIGRRAGQINEKLFF,TRBV19,TRBJ1-4,NA
CASASSQGSAYEQYF,TRBV18,TRBJ2-7,TRBD1
CASRQRSTDTQYF,TRBV4-3,TRBJ2-3,NA
CASSLAPGRSTGELFF,TRBV7-8,TRBJ2-2,NA
CASRGQLNTEAFF,TRBV2,TRBJ1-1,NA
CAFQGNGNEQFF,TRBV10-3,TRBJ2-1,NA
CASSLYGSNQPQHF,TRBV28,TRBJ1-5,NA
CASRSSGEQYF,TRBV6-5,TRBJ2-7,NA
CASSQEGTSGAYEQYF,TRBV4-1,TRBJ2-7,TRBD2
CSARTGGSYGYTF,TRBV29-1,TRBJ1-2,TRBD1
CASSLGWRGSGELFF,TRBV5-1,TRBJ2-2,TRBD2
CASSIDRGSYEQYF,TRBV19,TRBJ2-7,NA